These 17 T cell receptor beta chains were all obtained from the same sample, sequenced in a study of regulatory T cells in long-lasting Graves disease. To make TCR beta libraries, researchers used iRepertoire HTBI primers and Arm-PCR of CDR3 regions. TCRdb fed the multiplex PCR reads into MiXCR, producing one record per CDR3 protein. The sample has some 250,000 distinct CDR3 sequences, just over 20% seen once. This sample's time point: newly diagnosed GD, antithyroid drugs for less than 3 months. From RNA extracted from PBMCs, the TCR library was made. Specimen: peripheral blood mononuclear cells (PBMCs), collected at new diagnosis, from a patient treated with antithyroid drugs. These TCRs come from a female donor with Graves disease.

This clonotype occurred many times. The chain employs TRBV14 and TRBJ1-1; D is undetermined. The CDR3 loop spans 13 amino acids. The V end lost 7 bases, the J end lost 5 bases, and 14 bases lay between the germline ends. The germline gives CDR1 SGHDN, CDR2 FVKESK. CDR3 protein: CASTTSAETEAFF. The CDR3 region has the DNA TGTGCCAGCACCACCTCCGCGGAGACTGAAGCTTTCTTT.

This clonotype has at least ten counts. V usage is TRBV5-4 and J usage is TRBJ1-5, with 7 bases lining up with TRBD1. The CDR3 runs to 14 residues. The J segment lost 7 bases and the V segment lost 4 bases, leaving 8 bases of the junction unmatched. Per the germline V gene, CDR1 is SGHNT and CDR2 is YYREEE (reference sequence). The CDR3 spells CASSQGGLGQPQHF. CDR3 in DNA: TGTGCCAGCAGCCAGGGGGGGCTCGGGCAGCCCCAGCATTTT.

This clonotype showed up many times. The rearrangement uses TRBV11-2 and TRBJ2-7; no firm D call. This CDR3 is built from 12 residues. V dropped 2 bases and J dropped 3 bases, with 5 bases sitting between them. Germline V gene sequence: CDR1 SGHAT, CDR2 FQNNGV. The CDR3 DNA sequence: TGTGCCAGCAGCTTAAGAGTCTACGAGCAGTACTTC. It specifies CASSLRVYEQYF. The whole variable domain, remainder taken from reference TRBV11-2 and TRBJ2-7, is EAGVAQSPRYKIIEKRQSVAFWCNPISGHATLYWYQQILGQGPKLLIQFQNNGVVDDSQLPKDRFSAERLKGVDSTLKIQPAKLEDSAVYLCASSLRVYEQYFGPGTRLTVT.

At least ten counts were recorded for this clonotype. The chain links TRBV11-2 to TRBJ2-1; tentatively, D is TRBD1 (5 bases). Germline V gene sequence: CDR1 SGHAT, CDR2 FQNNGV. V lost 0 bases to trimming and J lost 8 bases, with 14 bases between them. CDR3 length equals 15 residues. Written as DNA, the CDR3 is TGTGCCAGCAGCTTAGAGCTCCAGGGCCTAGATGAGCAGTTCTTC. Amino acid sequence: CASSLELQGLDEQFF.

Notes on this clonotype: At one end, the junction sequence differs from germline, possibly due to a read error. The V call is TRBV6-1, the J call TRBJ2-1, with D possibly being TRBD2 (7 bases). The CDR3 has 15 amino acids. Germline assignment: CDR1 MNHNS and CDR2 SASEGT. CDR3 nucleotides: TGTGCCAGCCGTGAGGGGGGGCACTCCTCGGATGAGCAGTTCTTC. Its translation: CASREGGHSSDEQFF.

The CDR3 coding sequence is TGTGCCATCGCGCAAGCCGGGCGTAATAATTCACCCCTCCACTTT. Translating gives CAIAQAGRNNSPLHF. The chain couples TRBV10-3 to TRBJ1-6; D unclear. The length of the CDR3 is 15 residues. In germline, CDR1 is ENHRY, CDR2 SYGVKD. V dropped 8 bases and J dropped 5 bases, with 16 bases sitting between them.

The rearrangement links TRBV5-1 to TRBJ2-5; the match to TRBD1 covers 8 bases. CDR3 length equals 15 residues. The ends lost 1 base at V and 1 base at J; junction bases unmatched: 3. Per germline, CDR1 SGHRS and CDR2 YFSETQ. DNA for the CDR3: TGCGCCAGCAGCTTGCAGGGGGCTATCCAAGAGACCCAGTACTTC. Its protein product is CASSLQGAIQETQYF.

The V call is TRBV5-6, the J call TRBJ2-3; 7 nucleotides agree with TRBD2. CDR1 is SGHDT, CDR2 YYEEEE, per germline. CDR3 size: 16 residues. The ends lost 5 bases at V and 1 base at J; junction bases unmatched: 10. As DNA, the CDR3 is TGTGCCAGCAGAACCGGGACTACAGCTGGCACAGATACGCAGTATTTT. This translates into CASRTGTTAGTDTQYF.

This clonotype was recorded at least ten times. The V gene is TRBV7-8, the J gene TRBJ2-1; the match to TRBD2 covers 9 bases. The CDR3 sequence is 18 residues long. Germline-derived CDR1 and CDR2 are SGHVS and FQNEAQ. The V segment lost 4 bases and the J segment 0 bases; nucleotides outside the gene matches: 10. The CDR3 DNA reads as TGTGCCAGCAGCTCTCGTCCCGGGACTAGCAGCTCCTACAATGAGCAGTTCTTC. Translation: CASSSRPGTSSSYNEQFF.

The table lists this clonotype with many counts. The rearrangement links TRBV7-9 to TRBJ2-5; 12 nucleotides align to TRBD2. This CDR3 is built from 18 residues. The trim removed 5 bases at V and 2 bases at J, leaving 12 bases unmatched. Germline V gene data show CDR1 as SEHNR and CDR2 as FQNEAQ (reference sequence). CDR3 protein: CASSRKLAGGWGQETQYF. The CDR3 region has the DNA TGTGCCAGCAGCCGAAAACTAGCGGGAGGTTGGGGACAAGAGACCCAGTACTTC.

This clonotype was detected many times. V usage is TRBV10-3 and J usage is TRBJ2-7; D tentatively reads TRBD1 or TRBD2 (6 bases each). Germline loops: CDR1 ENHRY, CDR2 SYGVKD. The CDR3 is 15 amino acids. With 2 bases removed from V and 0 bases from J, the gap between germline ends came to 11 bases. The CDR3 reads CAISEAGEASYEQYF. As DNA, the CDR3 is TGTGCCATCAGTGAGGCAGGGGAGGCCTCCTACGAGCAGTACTTC.

This clonotype was counted many times. The chain is built from TRBV24-1 and TRBJ2-7; TRBD1 matches at 7 bases. The J segment lost 7 bases and the V segment lost 3 bases, leaving 8 bases of the junction unmatched. The CDR3 spans 14 residues. Germline V gene sequence: CDR1 KGHDR, CDR2 SFDVKD. The CDR3 DNA follows: TGTGCCACCAGTGATCCCTGGGACAGCGAAGAGCAGTACTTC. Its translation is CATSDPWDSEEQYF.

This clonotype was seen repeatedly, ten times or more. The V gene is TRBV9, the J gene TRBJ2-7, with 7 bases fitting TRBD1. V was pared by 0 bases and J by 5 bases, with 5 bases of the junction left unmatched. This CDR3 is 14 amino acids long. Germline CDR1 and CDR2: SGDLS and YYNGEE. DNA of the CDR3: TGTGCCAGCAGCGTAGGGCCTCAGGGGGACGAGCAGTACTTC. Protein: CASSVGPQGDEQYF.

This clonotype has at least ten counts. This chain connects TRBV9 to TRBJ1-2, with a possible D match to TRBD1 (5 bases). Trimming took 0 bases from V and 5 from J, leaving 14 bases between them. The CDR3 contains 15 residues. The germline V gene encodes CDR1 SGDLS and CDR2 YYNGEE. DNA for the CDR3: TGTGCCAGCAGCGTAGCCTCCAGGGTTTATTATGGCTACACCTTC. Translating it yields CASSVASRVYYGYTF.

The J gene is TRBJ1-5, the V gene TRBV4-1; the D is unclear. Germline CDR1 reads MGHRA; CDR2 reads YSYEKL. The CDR3 loop spans 15 amino acids. The ends were cut back, 4 bases at V and 0 bases at J, with 10 bases in the middle. CDR3 sequence (DNA): TGCGCCAGCAGCCCAGCAGCCTATAGCAATCAGCCCCAGCATTTT. It is translated as CASSPAAYSNQPQHF.

The genes are TRBV6-1 and TRBJ2-1, with 15 bases lining up with TRBD2. Germline lookup yields CDR1 MNHNS and CDR2 SASEGT. The CDR3 totals 14 residues. V dropped 10 bases and J dropped 10; count of bases not matched to a gene: 8. CDR3 sequence (DNA): TGTGCCACCCTATCCGGACTAGCGGGGGGGGAGCAGTTCTTC. Its protein is CATLSGLAGGEQFF.

This clonotype was seen a handful of times. The junction and the germline gene differ at one end; a read error may be behind it. V usage is TRBV20-1 and J usage is TRBJ2-3; D is undetermined. The CDR3 has 12 amino acids. Germline CDR1 and CDR2: DFQATT and SNEGSKA (reference sequence). CDR3 in amino acids: CSAGDFEDTQYF. CDR3 in DNA: TGCAGTGCTGGAGATTTTGAAGATACGCAGTATTTT.